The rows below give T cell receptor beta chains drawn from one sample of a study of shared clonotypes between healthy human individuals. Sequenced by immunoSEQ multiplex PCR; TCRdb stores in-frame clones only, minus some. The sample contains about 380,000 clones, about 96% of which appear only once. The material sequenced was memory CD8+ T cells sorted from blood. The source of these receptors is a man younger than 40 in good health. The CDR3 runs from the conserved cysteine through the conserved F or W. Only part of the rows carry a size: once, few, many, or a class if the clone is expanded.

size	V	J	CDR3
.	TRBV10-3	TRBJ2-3	CAITLAGNTDTQYF
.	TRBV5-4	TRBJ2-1	CASRAGGSPYNEQFF
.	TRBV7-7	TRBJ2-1	CASSLGSASPYNEQFF
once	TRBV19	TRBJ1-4	CASSMWRQGRATNEKLFF
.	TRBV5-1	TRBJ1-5	CASSYDRGNQPQHF
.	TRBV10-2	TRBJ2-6	CASSEQGANVLTF
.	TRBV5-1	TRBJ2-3	CASSLRTSGRATDTQYF
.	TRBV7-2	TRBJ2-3	CASSLDLALADVSNWYF
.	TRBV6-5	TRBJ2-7	CASTRTAQSYEQYF
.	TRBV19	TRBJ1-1	CASSIILRMNTEAFF
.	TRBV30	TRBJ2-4	CAWRTLAKNIQYF
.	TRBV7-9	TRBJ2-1	CASSLVSASGSNEQFF
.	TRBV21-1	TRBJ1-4	CASSKVNRGNEKLFF
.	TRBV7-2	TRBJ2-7	CASSLGLAAYEQYF
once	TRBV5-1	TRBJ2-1	CASSIDGGGQFF
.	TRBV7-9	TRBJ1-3	CASSPSGNTIYF
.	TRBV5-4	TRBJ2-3	CASSPARASGRYTQYF
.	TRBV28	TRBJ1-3	CASSLSGVSGNTIYF
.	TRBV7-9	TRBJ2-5	CASSLARGGSETQYF
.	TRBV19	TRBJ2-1	CASRGIAWSNEQFF
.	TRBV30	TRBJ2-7	CAWSVDYEQYF
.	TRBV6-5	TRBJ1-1	CASSRTGTDAFF
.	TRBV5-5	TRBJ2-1	CASSGWGILTLSYNEQFF
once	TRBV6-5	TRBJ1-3	CATQTAGNTIYF
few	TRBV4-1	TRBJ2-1	CASSQGGNEQFF
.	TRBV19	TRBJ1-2	CASSAGPNGYTF
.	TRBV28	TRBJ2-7	CASSSFSGNRYEQYF
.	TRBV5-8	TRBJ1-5	CASSPRDRDRQPQHF
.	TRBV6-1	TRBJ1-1	CASSGQVTNTEAFF
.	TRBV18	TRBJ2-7	CASSLAYEQYF
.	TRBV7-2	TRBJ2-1	CASSGFSTVYNEQFF
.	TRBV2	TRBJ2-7	CASSELSYEQYF
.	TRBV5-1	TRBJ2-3	CASSLAVPTDTQYF
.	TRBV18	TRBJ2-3	CASCPGTDTQYF
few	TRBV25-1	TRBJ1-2	CASSDRNYGYTF
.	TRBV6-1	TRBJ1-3	CASSYGVGNTIYF
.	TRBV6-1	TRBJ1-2	CASSERGGYPMYGYTF
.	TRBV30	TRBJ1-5	CAWSQRQGDQPQHF
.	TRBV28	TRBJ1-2	CASSLVHHYGYTF
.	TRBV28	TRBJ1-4	CASSQRLGGGEKLFF
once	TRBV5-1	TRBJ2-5	CASSAGTSGSGETQYF
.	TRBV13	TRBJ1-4	CASSPDRSLLPNEKLFF
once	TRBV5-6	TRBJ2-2	CASSLDRGNTGELFF
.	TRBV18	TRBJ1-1	CASSPYEQGTEAFF
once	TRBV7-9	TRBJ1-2	CASSLVNHRVFHGYTF
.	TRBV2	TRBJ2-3	CASRGQGTDTQYF
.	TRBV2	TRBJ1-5	CASSAGVQPQHF
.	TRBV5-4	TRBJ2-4	CASSWAGGPDIQYF
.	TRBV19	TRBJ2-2	CASSIQAGELFF
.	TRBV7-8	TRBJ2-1	CASSPRDRGGNEQFF
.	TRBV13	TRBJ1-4	CASSTTQGGSNEKLFF
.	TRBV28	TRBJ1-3	CASSWTGGNTIYF
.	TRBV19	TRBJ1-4	CASNMDRGEEKLFF
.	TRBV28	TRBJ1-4	CASAGTESEKLFF
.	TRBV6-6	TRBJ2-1	CASRSGYNEQFF
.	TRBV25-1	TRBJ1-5	CASRGQPNQPQHF